A single sample is the source of the 23 T cell receptor beta chains below, sequenced in a study of cytotoxic CD8 clonotypes in ibrutinib-treated CLL. Generated by immunoSEQ multiplex PCR, the TCRdb table keeps only in-frame clones and is missing some. Here the sample spans more than 85,000 clones, 70% to 80% being singletons. The sample was PBMCs, taken after 24 months of ibrutinib treatment. The receptors shown here come from a human donor with chronic lymphocytic leukemia.

CDR3 sequence (DNA): TGCGCCAGCAGCGTTGTCCCGTTGGACAGGGCTAATGAAAAACTGTTTTTT. Translation gives CASSVVPLDRANEKLFF. This chain joins TRBV5-1 and TRBJ1-4, with 8 bases identical to TRBD1. Germline assignment: CDR1 SGHRS and CDR2 YFSETQ. After removal of 4 bases from V and 3 bases from J, the junction contained 11 bases not matched to a gene. The CDR3 loop spans 17 amino acids.

The genes are TRBV27 and TRBJ2-5, with 15 positions matching TRBD2. The CDR3 is 18 amino acids. Germline CDR1 reads MNHEY; CDR2 reads SMNVEV (reference sequence). V was pared by 5 bases and J by 2 bases, with 9 bases of the junction left unmatched. The CDR3 bases are TGTGCCAGCAGTCCCCGGACTAGCGGGAGGGGCCGACAAGAGACCCAGTACTTC. It specifies CASSPRTSGRGRQETQYF.

This clone is a singleton in its sample. The V call is TRBV15, the J call TRBJ2-5; 7 bases map to TRBD1. Trimming removed 3 bases from V and 2 bases from J; junction bases left unmatched: 6. This CDR3 is 15 amino acids long. The germline CDR1 and CDR2 sequences are LNHNV and YYDKDF (reference sequence). The CDR3 nucleotides are TGTGCCACCAGCAGTCTGACAGGGTCTCAAGAGACCCAGTACTTC. Residues: CATSSLTGSQETQYF.

The V gene is TRBV18, the J gene TRBJ2-5, with D maybe TRBD2 (6 bases). CDR3 size: 14 residues. The V end was cut by 0 bases, the J end by 11 bases, with 16 bases between. Germline-derived CDR1 and CDR2 are KGHSH and LQKENI. Here the CDR3 DNA reads TGTGCCAGCTCACCACCTGGGCAGGGACTCGTACAGTACTTC. Residues: CASSPPGQGLVQYF.

J is TRBJ2-5 and V is TRBV4-1; possible D gene TRBD1, 6 bases. Trimming removed 4 bases at V and 2 bases at J, with 11 bases between. This CDR3 spans 14 amino acids. Germline-derived CDR1 and CDR2 are MGHRA and YSYEKL. CDR3 protein: CASSLGQTQETQYF. The CDR3 DNA is TGCGCCAGCAGCCTCGGACAGACACAAGAGACCCAGTACTTC.

The chain carries TRBV19 and TRBJ2-7, with D hard to call. The germline V and J ends were trimmed by 6 bases and 0 bases, with 12 bases remaining between them. This CDR3 region has 14 residues. Germline CDR1 and CDR2: LNHDA and SQIVND (reference sequence). CDR3 sequence: CASSVQPSSYEQYF. CDR3 DNA: TGTGCCAGTAGCGTCCAGCCCTCCTCCTACGAGCAGTACTTC. The variable domain in full, with the rest retrieved from reference TRBV19 and TRBJ2-7, is DGGITQSPKYLFRKEGQNVTLSCEQNLNHDAMYWYRQDPGQGLRLIYYSQIVNDFQKGDIAEGYSVSREKKESFPLTVTSAQKNPTAFYLCASSVQPSSYEQYFGPGTRLTVT.

V and J are TRBV5-5 and TRBJ2-1; D perhaps matches TRBD2 (6 bases). CDR1 is SGHKS, CDR2 YYEKEE, per germline (reference sequence). The CDR3 runs 12 residues. The V end lost 4 bases, the J end lost 12 bases, and 14 bases lay between the germline ends. The CDR3 spells CASSAAGLAQFF. The CDR3 DNA reads as TGTGCCAGCAGCGCGGCGGGACTGGCGCAGTTCTTC.

Written as DNA, the CDR3 is TGTGCCAGCAGCACCTACGGGAGTCTAGCGGTGGGGGATACGCAGTATTTT. Protein product: CASSTYGSLAVGDTQYF. The chain links TRBV5-4 to TRBJ2-3; 7 nucleotides align to TRBD2. The CDR3 runs to 17 residues. Per germline, CDR1 SGHNT and CDR2 YYREEE (reference sequence). Trimming at V came to 4 bases and at J to 6 bases, leaving 17 bases not matched to a gene.

The chain combines TRBV18 with TRBJ2-1; 9 nucleotides line up with TRBD2. Per the germline V gene, CDR1 is KGHSH and CDR2 is LQKENI. This CDR3 contains 16 residues. V was clipped by 2 bases and J by 5 bases; unmatched bases: 7. The CDR3 sequence: CASSPVLAGGHNEQFF. CDR3 DNA: TGTGCCAGCTCACCAGTCTTGGCGGGAGGGCACAATGAGCAGTTCTTC. Based on the CDR3 plus reference TRBV18 and TRBJ2-1, the full variable domain is NAGVMQNPRHLVRRRGQEARLRCSPMKGHSHVYWYRQLPEEGLKFMVYLQKENIIDESGMPKERFSAEFPKEGPSILRIQQVVRGDSAAYFCASSPVLAGGHNEQFFGPGTRLTVL.

A few counts support this clone. This rearrangement joins TRBV13 to TRBJ1-6, with D perhaps matching TRBD1 (5 bases). The length of the CDR3 is 16 residues. V dropped 2 bases and J dropped 7 bases, with 15 bases sitting between them. Germline V gene sequence: CDR1 PRHDT, CDR2 FYEKMQ (reference sequence). DNA of the CDR3: TGTGCCAGCAGCTTAAGGCTAGGGGTTGGCAATTCACCCCTCCACTTT. Its protein product is CASSLRLGVGNSPLHF.

The J gene is TRBJ1-1, the V gene TRBV27, with D uncertain. V was trimmed by 2 bases and J by 14 bases, leaving 15 bases between them. There are 12 residues in the CDR3. From germline, CDR1 is MNHEY and CDR2 SMNVEV (reference sequence). CDR3 in amino acids: CASSLNLGRVFF. For the CDR3, the DNA is TGTGCCAGCAGTTTAAATCTGGGGAGAGTCTTCTTT.

This clone appeared a few times. V is TRBV15 and J is TRBJ2-5, with TRBD2 matching over 8 bases. Trimming cost V 1 base and J 2 bases; bases outside gene matches: 9. The CDR3 contains 17 residues. CDR1 and CDR2 (germline): LNHNV, YYDKDF (reference sequence). The CDR3 loop is CATSRGFMAGGQETQYF. DNA for the CDR3: TGTGCCACCAGCAGAGGTTTTATGGCGGGAGGACAAGAGACCCAGTACTTC.

This chain connects TRBV5-1 to TRBJ2-1; 8 positions agree with TRBD1. This CDR3 region has 15 residues. Losses at the gene ends were 4 bases for V and 9 bases for J; bases not matched to a gene: 12. Germline lookup yields CDR1 SGHRS and CDR2 YFSETQ. The chain's CDR3 is CASSPGQGHSSEQFF. DNA of the CDR3: TGCGCCAGCAGCCCCGGACAGGGACATTCGAGTGAGCAGTTCTTC.

This chain uses TRBV15 with TRBJ1-2; TRBD1 might be the D (5 bases). Per the germline V gene, CDR1 is LNHNV and CDR2 is YYDKDF (reference sequence). The CDR3 spans 13 residues. V was shortened by 2 bases and J by 5 bases, with 9 bases between the two germline ends. The CDR3 loop reads CATSRQGPYGYTF. CDR3 nucleotides: TGTGCCACCAGCAGACAGGGCCCTTATGGCTACACCTTC. The whole variable domain, remainder taken from reference TRBV15 and TRBJ1-2, is DAMVIQNPRYQVTQFGKPVTLSCSQTLNHNVMYWYQQKSSQAPKLLFHYYDKDFNNEADTPDNFQSRRPNTSFCFLDIRSPGLGDTAMYLCATSRQGPYGYTFGSGTRLTVV.

The chain employs TRBV5-4 and TRBJ1-2; D may be TRBD1 (5 bases). Looked up from germline, CDR1 is SGHNT and CDR2 is YYREEE (reference sequence). This CDR3 is 11 amino acids long. V lost 4 bases and J 6 bases, leaving 7 bases between the germline ends. CDR3 sequence: CASSPGDGYTF. DNA of the CDR3: TGTGCCAGCAGCCCGGGGGATGGCTACACCTTC.

The chain couples TRBV6-1 to TRBJ1-1; 10 bases agree with TRBD1. The CDR3 spans 14 residues. V lost 5 bases, J lost 6 bases, and 6 bases stayed unmatched. CDR1 MNHNS and CDR2 SASEGT come from the germline V gene. CDR3 in amino acids: CASSRQGAVPEAFF. In DNA, the CDR3 is TGTGCCAGCAGTCGACAGGGGGCCGTTCCTGAAGCTTTCTTT.

The gene calls are TRBV28 and TRBJ2-3; D assignment may be TRBD1 or TRBD2 (5 bases each). V was trimmed by 5 bases and J by 3 bases, leaving 15 bases between them. There are 15 residues in the CDR3. CDR1 is MDHEN and CDR2 is SYDVKM in the germline V gene. In DNA, the CDR3 is TGTGCCAGCAGTCCAGGGTGGTCGGGGACAGATACGCAGTATTTT. It encodes CASSPGWSGTDTQYF.

This clone was picked up one time. The V call is TRBV5-1, the J call TRBJ2-2; tentatively, D is TRBD1 (6 bases). The CDR3 has 14 residues. V lost 0 bases and J 5 bases, leaving 8 bases between the germline ends. Germline values: CDR1 SGHRS, CDR2 YFSETQ. The CDR3 DNA reads as TGCGCCAGCAGCTTGGCGCAGGGGACCGGGGAGCTGTTTTTT. Protein product: CASSLAQGTGELFF.

This clone was observed a single time. V usage is TRBV29-1 and J usage is TRBJ2-1, with D possibly TRBD2 on 5 matching bases. Trimming removed 7 bases from V and 9 bases from J, with 13 bases in between. Germline lookup yields CDR1 SQVTM and CDR2 ANQGSEA. The CDR3 is 11 amino acids. The CDR3 sequence is CSAGERAEQFF. As DNA, the CDR3 is TGCAGCGCTGGCGAGAGGGCTGAGCAGTTCTTC.

This chain connects TRBV7-8 to TRBJ2-7; D possibly matches TRBD1 or TRBD2 (6 bases each). Germline CDR1 is SGHVS and CDR2 is FQNEAQ. This CDR3 has 15 amino acids. V lost 2 bases, J lost 0 bases, and 11 bases lay in between. Here the CDR3 DNA reads TGTGCCAGCAGCTTATCCGGGGGCGGCTCCTACGAGCAGTACTTC. Translated, it gives CASSLSGGGSYEQYF.

This clone has just a few counts. The CDR3 coding sequence is TGTGCCAGCAGCTTAGATCGGTGGACAGGGAGTTTTTATGGCTACACCTTC. Its translation: CASSLDRWTGSFYGYTF. This chain uses TRBV11-2 with TRBJ1-2, with 8 bases aligning to TRBD1. CDR1 and CDR2 (germline): SGHAT, FQNNGV. V lost 0 bases and J lost 5; bases outside the gene matches: 11. This CDR3 spans 17 amino acids.

This rearrangement joins TRBV9 to TRBJ1-6; no definite D call. V dropped 0 bases and J dropped 8 bases, with 12 bases sitting between them. CDR1 is SGDLS, CDR2 YYNGEE, per germline. This CDR3 spans 15 amino acids. This CDR3 reads CASSVDQNRDSPLHF. CDR3 coding DNA: TGTGCCAGCAGCGTAGATCAAAATCGGGATTCACCCCTCCACTTT. Full variable domain (remainder filled in from reference TRBV9 and TRBJ1-6): DSGVTQTPKHLITATGQRVTLRCSPRSGDLSVYWYQQSLDQGLQFLIQYYNGEERAKGNILERFSAQQFPDLHSELNLSSLELGDSALYFCASSVDQNRDSPLHFGNGTRLTVT.

This chain uses TRBV6-4 with TRBJ1-1; no firm D call. The germline V gene encodes CDR1 MRHNA and CDR2 SNTAGT. The CDR3 totals 12 residues. V was clipped by 2 bases and J by 5 bases, with 6 bases between them. The CDR3 DNA is TGTGCCAGCAGTGACGGGAAGACTGAAGCTTTCTTT. It specifies CASSDGKTEAFF.